This passage covers 5 T cell receptor beta chains from one sample sequenced in a study of T cell clonality in common variable immunodeficiency. The data were produced by immunoSEQ multiplex PCR, yet TCRdb's version contains in-frame clones alone and is incomplete. The table lists more than 45,000 clones, with no singletons. What was sequenced was peripheral blood mononuclear cells. These receptors were taken from a person between 18 and 75 years old in good health.

This clone was seen many times. CDR3 DNA, as far as it was read: TGTGCCAGCTCACCTAGGACAGGGGCCGGGGAG. As protein: CASSPRTGAGE. The full CDR3 protein is CASSPRTGAGELFF. The genes are TRBV18 and TRBJ2-2; TRBD1 matches 9 bases. The CDR3 goes on 3 residues after the read ends, and that part is filled in from the germline J gene. The J segment lost 6 bases and the V segment lost 3 bases, leaving 2 bases of the junction unmatched. Germline V gene data show CDR1 as KGHSH and CDR2 as LQKENI. CDR3 length equals 14 residues. The whole variable domain, remainder taken from reference TRBV18 and TRBJ2-2, is NAGVMQNPRHLVRRRGQEARLRCSPMKGHSHVYWYRQLPEEGLKFMVYLQKENIIDESGMPKERFSAEFPKEGPSILRIQQVVRGDSAAYFCASSPRTGAGELFFGEGSRLTVL.

This clone has ten or more counts. The read is 3 residues too short to cover the CDR3 end, so that end is filled in from the germline J gene. The chain joins TRBV20-1 to TRBJ2-5, with 10 bases matching TRBD1. CDR3 size: 15 residues. The V gene's germline CDR1 is DFQATT and CDR2 SNEGSKA (reference sequence). Trimming at V came to 8 bases and at J to 2 bases, leaving 11 bases not matched to a gene. CDR3 DNA, as far as it was read: TGCAGTCGCCTAGGGACAGGGGAAAGGCAAGAGACC. Translating gives CSRLGTGERQET. From start to end, the CDR3 is CSRLGTGERQETQYF.

This clone was observed at least ten times. The read falls 3 residues short of the CDR3 end, and the missing part is taken from the germline J gene. The chain links TRBV30 to TRBJ1-2, with TRBD1 as a possible D gene (6 bases). Trimming pared 3 bases from V and 3 bases from J, leaving 11 bases between. The CDR3 covers 13 residues. From germline, CDR1 is GTSNPN and CDR2 SVGIG (reference sequence). The CDR3 loop is CAWRAGTYYGYTF. Incomplete CDR3 DNA: TGTGCCTGGAGGGCCGGGACATACTATGGC.

In this sample, this clone turned up many times. Sequencing ends 3 residues short of the CDR3 end; the germline J gene provides the rest. This chain links TRBV14 with TRBJ1-1; TRBD1 might be the D (6 bases). Germline CDR1 reads SGHDN; CDR2 reads FVKESK. The CDR3 runs to 13 residues. The CDR3 region is CASNNGQPSGAFF. The CDR3 bases that were read are TGTGCCAGCAATAATGGACAGCCATCAGGG. Variable domain in full (rest from reference TRBV14 and TRBJ1-1): EAGVTQFPSHSVIEKGQTVTLRCDPISGHDNLYWYRRVMGKEIKFLLHFVKESKQDESGMPNNRFLAERTGGTYSTLKVQPAELEDSGVYFCASNNGQPSGAFFGQGTRLTVV.

In this sample, this clone turned up many times. The CDR3 goes on 3 residues after the read ends, and that part is filled in from the germline J gene. V is TRBV29-1 and J is TRBJ2-4; D possibly corresponds to TRBD1 (5 bases). Per germline, CDR1 SQVTM and CDR2 ANQGSEA. This CDR3 is built from 19 residues. The CDR3 DNA, read in part, is TGCAGCGTCCTGCGTTCCGCGGCAGGGTCATACCTCCAGGTGGATGGT. This codes for CSVLRSAAGSYLQVDG. The full CDR3 is CSVLRSAAGSYLQVDGQYF.